One and the same sample provided the 15 T cell receptor beta chains below, sequenced in a study of blood T cell repertoires in COVID-19. Repertoires were generated with immunoSEQ multiplex PCR, while TCRdb's copy carries only in-frame clones and drops some. Among 140,000 or so clones listed, about 80% were seen once. What was sequenced was PBMCs or T cells enriched from blood (not recorded which). These receptors originate from a woman aged 18-29 years who had been exposed to COVID-19.

This chain uses TRBV6-5 with TRBJ1-1, with TRBD1 identical over 8 bases. Germline V CDR1 and CDR2: MNHEY, SVGAGI. J gave up 1 base and V 2 bases, and 3 bases lay outside the gene matches. The CDR3 consists of 15 residues. In DNA form, the CDR3 reads TGTGCCAGCAGTTACGTAGGACAGGGGAACACTGAAGCTTTCTTT. It codes for CASSYVGQGNTEAFF.

The chain couples TRBV3-1 (or the pseudogene TRBV3-2) to TRBJ1-4, with TRBD1 identical over 9 bases. Germline assignment: CDR1 LGHDT and CDR2 YNNKEL (reference sequence). Germline trimming cut 9 bases from V and 5 bases from J; bases unmatched to any gene: 4. CDR3 length equals 13 residues. The chain's CDR3 is CASQGQGNEKLFF. The CDR3 DNA follows: TGTGCCAGTCAGGGACAGGGAAATGAAAAACTGTTTTTT.

The chain has TRBV25-1 and TRBJ1-1; D uncertain. Per germline, CDR1 MGHDK and CDR2 SYGVNS. Between the trimmed V and J ends, which lost 6 bases and 5 bases, there was a span of 13 bases. CDR3 length equals 13 residues. CDR3 sequence reads: CASSARGWTEAFF. CDR3 in DNA: TGTGCCAGCAGCGCCAGAGGGTGGACTGAAGCTTTCTTT.

V gene TRBV9 combines with J gene TRBJ2-7; possibly TRBD1 for D (5 bases). Trimming removed 3 bases at V and 7 bases at J, with 11 bases between. The CDR3 is 12 amino acids. Germline V CDR1 and CDR2: SGDLS, YYNGEE. DNA of the CDR3: TGTGCCAGCAGCGGGTCAGGGCCAGAGCAGTACTTC. Protein product: CASSGSGPEQYF.

About this clone: An end of the junction differs from the germline gene, which may be a read error. The chain is built from TRBV10-3 and TRBJ2-7; 12 bases are shared with TRBD2. CDR3 size: 14 residues. CDR1 and CDR2 from the germline V gene are ENHRY and SYGVKD. CDR3 protein: CAISGGLAGGPCHF. The DNA for the CDR3 is TGTGCCATCAGTGGAGGGCTAGCGGGAGGGCCGTGTCACTTC.

The chain recombines TRBV21-1 with TRBJ1-5; TRBD1, as called in the table, went unchecked against the DNA. TRBV21-1 is tagged as a pseudogene. This CDR3 has 16 residues. In DNA, the CDR3 is TGTGCCAGCAGCCCTCTGGACAGGGGGGTCTATCAGCCCCAGCATTTT. This translates into CASSPLDRGVYQPQHF.

The chain recombines TRBV7-9 with TRBJ2-1; TRBD2 agrees at 9 bases. The V and J ends lost 8 bases and 10 bases, in that order; junction bases with no gene match: 9. Germline assignment: CDR1 SEHNR and CDR2 FQNEAQ (reference sequence). This CDR3 has 13 amino acids. CDR3 nucleotides: TGTGCCAGCTCGCGGGAGGGCCAGAGGGAGCAGTTCTTC. This translates into CASSREGQREQFF.

The chain joins TRBV28 to TRBJ2-7; 10 nucleotides align to TRBD2. Germline assignment: CDR1 MDHEN and CDR2 SYDVKM. The V gene end was trimmed by 6 bases and the J gene end by 0 bases; junction bases not matched to a gene: 2. CDR3 length: 14 residues. The DNA of the CDR3 is TGTGCCAGCAGCAGACTAGCGGGCTCCTACGAGCAGTACTTC. It specifies CASSRLAGSYEQYF.

The chain joins TRBV10-2 to TRBJ1-2, with D possibly matching TRBD1 (6 bases). V lost 6 bases, J lost 2 bases, and 13 bases lay in between. Germline assignment: CDR1 WSHSY and CDR2 SAAADI. CDR3 length: 14 amino acids. Here the CDR3 DNA reads TGCGCCAGCAGCCGGGACATCGCAAACTATGGCTACACCTTC. It is translated as CASSRDIANYGYTF.

The chain combines TRBV19 with TRBJ1-5; D is unresolved. Germline V gene sequence: CDR1 LNHDA, CDR2 SQIVND (reference sequence). The CDR3 totals 12 residues. Deletions cut 9 bases from V and 5 bases from J, with 11 bases between. DNA for the CDR3: TGTGCCAGCAAGGAGACGTATCAGCCCCAGCATTTT. It is translated as CASKETYQPQHF.

The chain combines TRBV2 with TRBJ2-5, with 8 bases aligning to TRBD1. Germline-derived CDR1 and CDR2 are SNHLY and FYNNEI. The CDR3 runs 17 residues. The ends lost 3 bases at V and 3 bases at J; junction bases unmatched: 12. CDR3 coding DNA: TGTGCCAGCAGTGAGCGATATTTAGGGACAGGAGAAGAGACCCAGTACTTC. This sequence encodes CASSERYLGTGEETQYF.

The rearrangement links TRBV4-3 to TRBJ2-1; weak D call: TRBD1 (5 bases). Trimming cost V 0 bases and J 4 bases, with 16 bases left between them. The CDR3 loop spans 17 amino acids. Germline assignment: CDR1 LGHNA and CDR2 YSLEER. The DNA of the CDR3 is TGCGCCAGCAGCCAAGATAGGGGCGGTCCAACATACAATGAGCAGTTCTTC. The encoded protein is CASSQDRGGPTYNEQFF.

V and J are TRBV5-1 and TRBJ2-7, with 11 bases matching TRBD1. This CDR3 contains 15 residues. CDR1 and CDR2 from the germline V gene are SGHRS and YFSETQ. Trimming removed 8 bases from V and 5 bases from J; junction bases left unmatched: 12. CDR3 bases: TGCGCCAGTCAGACAGGCGGGACAGGGGGTCACGAGCAGTACTTC. Translating it yields CASQTGGTGGHEQYF.

The chain couples TRBV15 to TRBJ1-5; 8 bases align to TRBD1. The V gene end was trimmed by 5 bases and the J gene end by 5 bases; junction bases not matched to a gene: 5. Germline CDR1 and CDR2: LNHNV and YYDKDF (reference sequence). The length of the CDR3 is 14 residues. As DNA, the CDR3 is TGTGCCACCAGCGAACAGGGGGACGATCAGCCCCAGCATTTT. This gives the protein CATSEQGDDQPQHF.

This chain joins TRBV18 and TRBJ2-7, with D perhaps TRBD1 (5 bases). Trimming shortened V by 0 bases and J by 5 bases, and 11 bases separated the two germline ends. This CDR3 contains 14 residues. CDR1 is KGHSH and CDR2 is LQKENI in the germline V gene. CDR3 bases: TGTGCCAGCTCACCACCGGGCAGGGTGGACGAGCAGTACTTC. Its translation: CASSPPGRVDEQYF.